Below are 19 T cell receptor beta chains sequenced from a single sample in a study of CD8 T cells in ankylosing spondylitis. From the 5' RACE reads, TCRdb called clonotypes with MiXCR, one entry per CDR3 protein. This sample has some 270,000 distinct CDR3 sequences, with about a sixth found just once. The material sequenced was blood, either unsorted or a sorted T cell fraction (not recorded which). These receptors were collected from a male donor with ankylosing spondylitis or in good health (not recorded which).

This clonotype was counted a few times. CDR3 DNA: TGTGCCAGCAGTTACCCCGGGACTAGCGGTCCCAATGAGCAGTTCTTC. As protein: CASSYPGTSGPNEQFF. V usage is TRBV6-5 and J usage is TRBJ2-1; 11 bases match TRBD2. J lost 6 bases, V lost 2 bases, and 6 bases had no gene match. The germline V gene encodes CDR1 MNHEY and CDR2 SVGAGI. The CDR3 has 16 residues.

The V and J genes are TRBV29-1 and TRBJ2-7, with TRBD1 matching over 8 bases. Per germline, CDR1 SQVTM and CDR2 ANQGSEA. Trimming cost V 1 base and J 6 bases; bases outside gene matches: 14. The CDR3 spans 16 residues. CDR3 in amino acids: CSVEVPLVGQGSEQYF. The CDR3 nucleotides read TGCAGCGTTGAAGTTCCCCTTGTTGGACAGGGATCCGAGCAGTACTTC.

There are many counts of this clonotype. This rearrangement joins TRBV20-1 to TRBJ2-1; 10 positions agree with TRBD2. There are 16 residues in the CDR3. V dropped 6 bases and J dropped 0; count of bases not matched to a gene: 8. CDR1 and CDR2 from the germline V gene are DFQATT and SNEGSKA (reference sequence). The CDR3 sequence: CSAWTSGITSYNEQFF. The CDR3 DNA reads TGCAGTGCGTGGACTAGCGGTATCACCTCCTACAATGAGCAGTTCTTC.

This clonotype was seen a handful of times. The chain employs TRBV9 and TRBJ2-3, with TRBD2 matching 12 bases. Trimming cost V 4 bases and J 1 base; bases outside gene matches: 4. Looked up from germline, CDR1 is SGDLS and CDR2 is YYNGEE. The CDR3 length is 16 residues. The CDR3 coding sequence is TGTGCCAGCAGCTCAAGACTAGCGGGAGGCACAGATACGCAGTATTTT. As protein: CASSSRLAGGTDTQYF.

The table lists this clonotype with a few counts. The chain recombines TRBV29-1 with TRBJ2-3; D unclear. This CDR3 spans 12 amino acids. Germline CDR1 is SQVTM and CDR2 is ANQGSEA. V was shortened by 3 bases and J by 3 bases, with 7 bases between the two germline ends. This CDR3 reads CSVDFRTDTQYF. Here the CDR3 DNA reads TGCAGCGTTGATTTTAGAACAGATACGCAGTATTTT.

V usage is TRBV29-1 and J usage is TRBJ2-7; perhaps TRBD2 as D (5 bases). CDR3 length equals 15 residues. Trimming left V 4 bases short and J 3 bases short, with 19 bases between. Germline V gene sequence: CDR1 SQVTM, CDR2 ANQGSEA. The DNA for the CDR3 is TGCAGCGTTGTTCCTCCGGATAGCGCTAACTACGAGCAGTACTTC. As protein: CSVVPPDSANYEQYF.

There are a few counts of this clonotype. V and J are TRBV29-1 and TRBJ1-4; unclear D gene. The CDR3 has 14 amino acids. The V and J ends lost 6 bases and 2 bases respectively, with 13 bases between them. Germline V gene lookup returns CDR1 SQVTM and CDR2 ANQGSEA. The CDR3 coding sequence is TGCAGCGTGAGCTCGGATGGCACTAATGAAAAACTGTTTTTT. Translating it yields CSVSSDGTNEKLFF.

This clonotype was counted a few times. The chain links TRBV9 to TRBJ2-2; 10 bases agree with TRBD1. V dropped 0 bases and J dropped 5; count of bases not matched to a gene: 4. Germline loops: CDR1 SGDLS, CDR2 YYNGEE. This CDR3 is 16 amino acids long. CDR3 loop: CASSVGQGAPTGELFF. CDR3 nucleotides: TGTGCCAGCAGCGTAGGACAGGGGGCTCCAACCGGGGAGCTGTTTTTT.

The chain recombines TRBV20-1 with TRBJ2-7; 10 bases map to TRBD2. Germline V gene sequence: CDR1 DFQATT, CDR2 SNEGSKA (reference sequence). With V trimmed by 3 bases and J by 5 bases, 10 bases remained unmatched. The length of the CDR3 is 15 residues. CDR3 residues: CSASSSGRAENEQYF. Here the CDR3 DNA reads TGCAGTGCTAGTTCCAGCGGGAGGGCCGAAAACGAGCAGTACTTC.

This clonotype was observed a handful of times. This chain uses TRBV9 with TRBJ2-5, with 9 bases lining up with TRBD2. V gave up 5 bases and J gave up 7 bases; unmatched junction bases: 15. The CDR3 runs to 16 residues. The V gene's germline CDR1 is SGDLS and CDR2 YYNGEE. CDR3 in DNA: TGTGCCAGCAGTCCCCTTGTAACGACTAGCGGCGGGACCCAGTACTTC. It encodes CASSPLVTTSGGTQYF.

This clonotype has a count of ten or more. The chain is built from TRBV5-6 and TRBJ2-3; 9 bases agree with TRBD2. The V gene's germline CDR1 is SGHDT and CDR2 YYEEEE. CDR3 length: 15 residues. The trim removed 4 bases at V and 3 bases at J, leaving 6 bases unmatched. The DNA of the CDR3 is TGTGCCAGCAGCCCCGTGCTAGCGGGAACAGATACGCAGTATTTT. This codes for CASSPVLAGTDTQYF.

On this clonotype itself: Germline is not matched at one junction end, which may reflect a read error. V and J are TRBV12-3 or TRBV12-4 and TRBJ2-1, with D perhaps matching TRBD2 (5 bases). The CDR3 covers 15 residues. Here the CDR3 reads CANSSRSGIYNEQFF. The CDR3 coding sequence is TGTGCCAACAGTTCCCGGTCCGGGATTTACAATGAGCAGTTCTTC.

The chain employs TRBV7-2 and TRBJ2-7; TRBD2 matches at 7 bases. The V gene end was trimmed by 4 bases and the J gene end by 4 bases; junction bases not matched to a gene: 7. CDR3 length equals 14 residues. CDR1 SGHTA and CDR2 FQGNSA come from the germline V gene. CDR3 in DNA: TGTGCCAGCAGCTCGGGCGGGAGCGGTTACGAGCAGTACTTC. Translation gives CASSSGGSGYEQYF.

With regard to this clonotype: One end of the junction fails to match germline, which may point to a read error. The chain joins TRBV4-2 to TRBJ2-5, with D possibly matching TRBD2 (6 bases). Germline CDR1 LGHNA, CDR2 YNFKEQ. The CDR3 has 15 residues. CDR3 sequence: CASSEDTEGQETQYF. The CDR3 nucleotides are TGTGCCAGCAGCGAAGATACGGAGGGCCAAGAGACCCAGTACTTC.

The table lists this clonotype with many counts. The rearrangement joins TRBV7-9 to TRBJ2-5; D is undetermined. The germline V and J ends were trimmed by 0 bases and 1 base, with 6 bases remaining between them. This CDR3 spans 14 amino acids. The germline gives CDR1 SEHNR, CDR2 FQNEAQ (reference sequence). In DNA, the CDR3 is TGTGCCAGCAGCTTAGCCGGCTCCCAAGAGACCCAGTACTTC. Amino acids: CASSLAGSQETQYF.

In this sample, this clonotype turned up a few times. This sequence joins TRBV25-1 and TRBJ2-3; either TRBD1 or TRBD2 may fit D (5 bases each). There are 14 residues in the CDR3. The germline V and J ends were trimmed by 7 bases and 2 bases, with 13 bases remaining between them. CDR1 is MGHDK and CDR2 is SYGVNS in the germline V gene. The CDR3 loop reads CASIRDGYTDTQYF. The DNA for the CDR3 is TGTGCCAGCATCCGGGACGGATACACAGATACGCAGTATTTT.

This clonotype has more than one count but fewer than ten. For the CDR3, the DNA is TGTGCCAGCAGTTTAGAGGTGGTGGGGGCCGGGGAGCTGTTTTTT. Translated, it gives CASSLEVVGAGELFF. The chain links TRBV12-3 or TRBV12-4 to TRBJ2-2; either TRBD1 or TRBD2 may fit D (5 bases each). CDR3 length equals 15 residues. V gave up 1 base and J gave up 6 bases, with 12 bases separating them.

The V and J genes are TRBV29-1 and TRBJ1-2; the D gene is possibly TRBD1 (5 bases). The germline V and J ends were trimmed by 4 bases and 8 bases, with 14 bases remaining between them. Germline CDR1 and CDR2: SQVTM and ANQGSEA. The CDR3 totals 12 residues. CDR3 bases: TGCAGCGTTGTGTCGGGGCCTGGGGGCTACACCTTC. This gives the protein CSVVSGPGGYTF.

The chain is built from TRBV29-1 and TRBJ2-1; either TRBD1 or TRBD2 may supply D (5 bases each). Germline CDR1 is SQVTM and CDR2 is ANQGSEA. Trimming stripped 4 bases from V and 0 bases from J, with 7 bases between. The CDR3 is 13 amino acids. The CDR3 here is CSVGDLSYNEQFF. As DNA, the CDR3 is TGCAGCGTTGGGGACCTCTCCTACAATGAGCAGTTCTTC.